These 8 T cell receptor beta chains share one sample of origin, sequenced in a study of cytomegalovirus exposure and HLA in healthy donors. PCR primers comprised 60 Vbeta and 13 Jbeta primers. The method was immunoSEQ multiplex PCR; TCRdb's version includes in-frame clones alone and lacks a portion of them. The sample contains 210,000 or so clones, less than 85% of which appear only once. Sequenced material: PBMCs. All receptors derive from a girl aged 2 to 10 in good health and CMV-seronegative.

This chain joins TRBV30 and TRBJ1-4, with a weak D call TRBD1 (6 bases). Trimming took 1 base from V and 7 from J, leaving 10 bases between them. The CDR3 spans 13 residues. Germline V gene sequence: CDR1 GTSNPN, CDR2 SVGIG (reference sequence). Here the CDR3 DNA reads TGTGCCTGGAGTGGGCAGGGGATTGAAAAACTGTTTTTT. Protein sequence: CAWSGQGIEKLFF.

This chain uses TRBV12-5 with TRBJ1-3, with D possibly TRBD1 on 5 matching bases. V lost 2 bases, J lost 9 bases, and 17 bases lay in between. The CDR3 is 15 residues long. The germline gives CDR1 LGHNT, CDR2 FRNRAP. The CDR3 region has the DNA TGTGCTAGTGGTTTGAGTGTGCCCAGGGCGGCCACCATATATTTT. This sequence encodes CASGLSVPRAATIYF.

This chain links TRBV9 with TRBJ2-3, with D hard to call. V shed 3 bases and J shed 5 bases, with 7 bases lying between them. CDR3 size: 12 residues. The V gene's germline CDR1 is SGDLS and CDR2 YYNGEE. CDR3 loop: CASSASVDTQYF. The CDR3 nucleotides are TGTGCCAGCAGCGCCTCGGTAGATACGCAGTATTTT. Complete variable domain (other parts from reference TRBV9 and TRBJ2-3): DSGVTQTPKHLITATGQRVTLRCSPRSGDLSVYWYQQSLDQGLQFLIQYYNGEERAKGNILERFSAQQFPDLHSELNLSSLELGDSALYFCASSASVDTQYFGPGTRLTVL.

The chain couples TRBV6-1 to TRBJ1-1, with D tentatively TRBD1 (5 bases). The germline V gene has CDR1 MNHNS and CDR2 SASEGT. The CDR3 contains 15 residues. V lost 8 bases and J lost 0, with 16 bases in between. The CDR3 reads CASEKGVLVNTEAFF. CDR3 in DNA: TGTGCCAGCGAGAAAGGGGTTCTTGTGAACACTGAAGCTTTCTTT.

The chain combines TRBV5-6 with TRBJ2-6, with a weak D call TRBD2 (6 bases). The ends were cut back, 4 bases at V and 3 bases at J, with 14 bases in the middle. Germline V gives CDR1 SGHDT, CDR2 YYEEEE. The CDR3 totals 16 residues. The CDR3 protein is CASSHLGGYGANVLTF. The CDR3 region has the DNA TGTGCCAGCAGCCACCTGGGGGGATATGGGGCCAACGTCCTGACTTTC. Complete variable domain (other parts from reference TRBV5-6 and TRBJ2-6): DAGVTQSPTHLIKTRGQQVTLRCSPKSGHDTVSWYQQALGQGPQFIFQYYEEEERQRGNFPDRFSGHQFPNYSSELNVNALLLGDSALYLCASSHLGGYGANVLTFGAGSRLTVL.

This clone was detected only once. The rearrangement uses TRBV5-1 and TRBJ1-6; 7 bases match TRBD1. The CDR3 has 14 residues. Unmatched junction bases numbered 1, after V lost 0 bases and J lost 7 bases. Germline loops: CDR1 SGHRS, CDR2 YFSETQ. CDR3 sequence (DNA): TGCGCCAGCAGCTTGGGGGACAGCAATTCACCCCTCCACTTT. It is translated as CASSLGDSNSPLHF.

This chain connects TRBV25-1 to TRBJ1-5; 9 bases map to TRBD1. This CDR3 contains 14 residues. The junction had 4 bases not matched to a gene; V was cut back by 4 bases and J by 6 bases. Germline CDR1 and CDR2: MGHDK and SYGVNS. The CDR3, as DNA: TGTGCCAGCAGTGGACAGGGGGTCGGTCAGCCCCAGCATTTT. Protein: CASSGQGVGQPQHF. Complete variable domain (other parts from reference TRBV25-1 and TRBJ1-5): EADIYQTPRYLVIGTGKKITLECSQTMGHDKMYWYQQDPGMELHLIHYSYGVNSTEKGDLSSESTVSRIRTEHFPLTLESARPSHTSQYLCASSGQGVGQPQHFGDGTRLSIL.

The chain combines TRBV4-2 with TRBJ2-7; D is possibly TRBD2 (5 bases). This CDR3 is built from 15 residues. V lost 3 bases and J 4 bases, leaving 16 bases between the germline ends. Germline-derived CDR1 and CDR2 are LGHNA and YNFKEQ. The DNA for the CDR3 is TGTGCCAGCAGCCAGGGTCGTGGGGAGTCTTACGAGCAGTACTTC. Translating it yields CASSQGRGESYEQYF.